In its sample, the clone carrying this T cell receptor (beta chain) was seen a few times. Its matching antigen is unknown. A junction end diverges from the germline sequence, so it may reflect a read error. This sample was included in a study of T-cell memory formation after mild COVID-19. Germline V gene sequence: CDR1 SGHNT, CDR2 YYREEE (reference sequence). CDR3 length: 16 amino acids. TCRdb used MiXCR to reprocess the 5' RACE reads, holding one entry per CDR3 protein. The table has roughly 400,000 distinct CDR3 sequences, roughly 18% seen once; the top ten hold 20% to 25%. Overall study results and limits: The SARS-CoV-2 specificity of second-wave clones reaching peak at day 37 remained unverified. Shrinking CD4+ clones resided mostly in CM and EM, and CD8+ ones in EMRA. That cross-reactive memory joined was suggested by some responding clones appearing in pre-infection memory.

What was sequenced was PBMCs or a T cell subset sorted from them (not recorded which). This receptor was identified in a man aged 18 to 30 who had mild COVID-19 (a few samples of this study predate the infection). Cell type and time point are not known. The chain couples TRBV5-4 to TRBJ2-2; 9 nucleotides align to TRBD1. The CDR3 nucleotides are TGTGCCAGCAGCCCCGCCGGACAGGGGAACGCCGGGGAGCTGTTTTTT. It encodes CASSPAGQGNAGELFF.